Sequencing of this T cell receptor beta chain was carried out in a study of regulatory and conventional T cells in RAG deficiency. The CDR3 is made up of 15 amino acids. Genomic DNA came from blood conventional CD4+ T cells gated CD25-low CD127-high. Using immunoSEQ multiplex PCR, the repertoire was profiled, and TCRdb retains in-frame clones only, with some absent. The sample has roughly 13,000 clones, 90% to 95% seen once. These data were also reused for a study on regulatory T cells. In that study: The PCR used 52 TRBV and 13 TRBJ primers.

This receptor was identified in a human donor in good health. Sequencing used CD4+ effector T cells sorted from blood. The chain uses TRBV21-1 and TRBJ1-2; the DNA was not used to check the table's D call, TRBD1. TRBV21-1 counts as a pseudogene. The CDR3 DNA sequence: TGTGCCAGCAGCACGCCGGCGGACAGGGCGAGAGGCTACACCTTC. Its protein product is CASSTPADRARGYTF.